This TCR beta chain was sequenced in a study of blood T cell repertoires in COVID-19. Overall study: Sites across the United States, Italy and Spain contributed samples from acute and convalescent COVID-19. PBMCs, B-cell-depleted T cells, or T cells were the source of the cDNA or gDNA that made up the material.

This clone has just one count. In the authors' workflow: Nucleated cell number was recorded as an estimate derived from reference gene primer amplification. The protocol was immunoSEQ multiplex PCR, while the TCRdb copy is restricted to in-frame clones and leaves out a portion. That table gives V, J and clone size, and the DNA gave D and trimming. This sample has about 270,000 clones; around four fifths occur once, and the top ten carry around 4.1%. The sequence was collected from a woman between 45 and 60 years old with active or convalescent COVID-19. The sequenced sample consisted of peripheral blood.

Here the CDR3 reads CASTAGNIQYF. CDR3 sequence (DNA): TGTGCCAGCACCGCGGGCAACATTCAGTACTTC. The chain is built from TRBV6-5 and TRBJ2-4, with D tentatively TRBD2 (5 bases). The CDR3 covers 11 residues. Trimming took 7 bases from V and 7 from J, leaving 8 bases between them. Germline V lookup: CDR1 MNHEY, CDR2 SVGAGI.